This TCR beta chain was found in a study of OX40 agonist ivuxolimab in advanced cancers. Study-wide context: Patients were dosed intravenously with ivuxolimab at 0.01 to 10 mg/kg every 2 weeks. The study reported partial responses in three patients: one hepatocellular carcinoma, two cutaneous melanoma.

TCRdb's table, derived via immunoSEQ multiplex PCR, lists solely in-frame clones and lacks some. This table holds 50,000 to 60,000 clones, less than 90% found once. Notes on this clone: Its matching antigen is unknown.

Trimming removed 1 base at V and 3 bases at J, with 10 bases between. The CDR3 runs 16 residues. The germline V gene encodes CDR1 MGHRA and CDR2 YSYEKL. General study points: With doses of 0.1 to 3.0 mg/kg, CD4+ and CD8+ blood T cells had undergone clonal expansion by week 6. Partial responders dosed at 0.1-3.0 mg/kg displayed clonal expansion ranking among the lowest.

This receptor was obtained from an adult with an advanced solid tumor such as melanoma, head and neck, liver or kidney cancer. The material was CD4+ or CD8+ T cells sorted from blood, obtained in a trial of the OX40 agonist ivuxolimab. The chain recombines TRBV4-1 with TRBJ1-6; D not resolved. The CDR3 sequence: CASSQGPGNYNSPLHF. The CDR3, as DNA: TGCGCCAGCAGCCAAGGGCCGGGGAACTATAATTCACCCCTCCACTTT.